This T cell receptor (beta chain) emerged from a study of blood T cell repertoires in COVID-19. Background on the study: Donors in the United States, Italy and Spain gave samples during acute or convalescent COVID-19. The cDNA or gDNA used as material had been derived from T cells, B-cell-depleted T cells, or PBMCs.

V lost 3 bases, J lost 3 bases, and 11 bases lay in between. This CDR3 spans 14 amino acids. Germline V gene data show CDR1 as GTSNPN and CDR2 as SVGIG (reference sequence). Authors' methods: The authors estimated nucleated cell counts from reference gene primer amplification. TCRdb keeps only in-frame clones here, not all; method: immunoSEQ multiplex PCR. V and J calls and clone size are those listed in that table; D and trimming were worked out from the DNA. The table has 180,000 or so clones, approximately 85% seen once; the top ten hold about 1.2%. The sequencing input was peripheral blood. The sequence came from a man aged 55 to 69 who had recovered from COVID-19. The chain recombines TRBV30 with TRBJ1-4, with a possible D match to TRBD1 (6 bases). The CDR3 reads CAWRGARSNEKLFF. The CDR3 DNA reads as TGTGCCTGGAGGGGGGCTAGGTCTAATGAAAAACTGTTTTTT. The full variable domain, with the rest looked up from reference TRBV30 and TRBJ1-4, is SQTIHQWPATLVQPVGSPLSLECTVEGTSNPNLYWYRQAAGRGLQLLFYSVGIGQISSEVPQNLSASRPQDRQFILSSKKLLLSDSGFYLCAWRGARSNEKLFFGSGTQLSVL.